This T cell receptor (beta chain) was observed in a study of T cell clonotyping in hematopoietic cell transplantation. Findings of the study overall: After transplant, recipient diversity fell while pathologically expanded clonotypes grew through day 180.

Clones were read by immunoSEQ multiplex PCR, and TCRdb kept only the in-frame ones, dropping some. The sample shows tens of thousands of clones, 94% of them seen only once. V gave up 4 bases and J gave up 3 bases; unmatched junction bases: 6. The CDR3 is 15 amino acids. Germline V gene lookup returns CDR1 LGHNA and CDR2 YNFKEQ. With respect to this clone: Its cognate antigen is unknown.

The chain combines TRBV4-2 with TRBJ1-5, with 7 bases matching TRBD1. The sample taken for sequencing was peripheral blood mononuclear cells. This receptor was taken from a woman in her forties or fifties in good health. Some clones in this sample may be carry-over from other donors' samples. CDR3 in amino acids: CASSREQGNNQPQHF. DNA for the CDR3: TGTGCCAGCAGCCGAGAACAGGGGAACAATCAGCCCCAGCATTTT.